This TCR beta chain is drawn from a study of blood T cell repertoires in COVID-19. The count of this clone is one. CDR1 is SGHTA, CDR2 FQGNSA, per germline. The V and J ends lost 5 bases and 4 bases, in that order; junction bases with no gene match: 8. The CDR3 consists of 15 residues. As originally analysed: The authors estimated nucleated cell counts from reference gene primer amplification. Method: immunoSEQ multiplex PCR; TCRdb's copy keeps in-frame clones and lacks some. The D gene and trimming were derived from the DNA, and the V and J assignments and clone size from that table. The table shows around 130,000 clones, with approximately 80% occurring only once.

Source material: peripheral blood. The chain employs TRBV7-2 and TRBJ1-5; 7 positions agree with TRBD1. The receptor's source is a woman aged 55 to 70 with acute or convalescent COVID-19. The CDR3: CASSRRGGQNQPQHF. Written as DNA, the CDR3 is TGTGCCAGCAGCCGTCGAGGGGGCCAGAATCAGCCCCAGCATTTT.